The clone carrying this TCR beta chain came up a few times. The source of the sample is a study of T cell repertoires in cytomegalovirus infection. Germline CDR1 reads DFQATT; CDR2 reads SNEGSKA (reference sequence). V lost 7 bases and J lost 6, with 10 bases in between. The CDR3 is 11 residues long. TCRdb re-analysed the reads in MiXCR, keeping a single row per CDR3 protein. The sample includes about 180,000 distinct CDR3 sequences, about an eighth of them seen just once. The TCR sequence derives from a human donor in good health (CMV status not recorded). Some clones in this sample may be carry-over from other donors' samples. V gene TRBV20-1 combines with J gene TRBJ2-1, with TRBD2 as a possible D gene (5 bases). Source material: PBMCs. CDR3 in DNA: TGCAGTGGGAAGACTACCAATGAGCAGTTCTTC. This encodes CSGKTTNEQFF.